This T cell receptor (beta chain) was obtained from a study of cytomegalovirus exposure and HLA in healthy donors (dated by TCRdb to about 2017). Some background on the complete study: In an earlier analysis of about 560 of the donors, under 300 Gb of sequence data and 100 million or so unique TCR beta sequences from 180 million or so T cells were reported. An early release covering roughly 640 HLA-typed donors comprised about 310 gigabases of sequencing data and around 80 million unique TCR sequences. Among the roughly 400 genotyped donors, around 81% belonged to the genetic ancestry cluster associated with self-reported Caucasian donors. The aim of the study was to test whether cataloging public T cell receptors could identify signatures of past pathogen exposure. The study profiled the T cell repertoires of hundreds of subjects by immunosequencing and related them to cytomegalovirus serostatus. A separate validation cohort of 100 to 150 different subjects was used in addition to the approximately 670-subject first cohort. To predict cytomegalovirus infection status, the study brought together high-throughput TCR immunosequencing, statistical association of individual TCRs with disease status, and machine learning. A later analysis re-examined previously published TCR beta repertoires from 610 or so donors and added high-resolution HLA genotyping to investigate patterns of TCR occurrence. Rather than drawing on any new phenotypic data, the later analysis identified candidate immune exposures from TCR beta sequences and the way those sequences occurred across donors. An earlier analysis of 587 of the donors used high-throughput TCR beta sequencing to judge whether each TCR beta V gene segment behaved as functional or pseudogenic. Donor age, sex, ethnicity and CMV serostatus were collected together with the repertoire data. Genome-wide SNP genotypes for about 55% of the roughly 670 donors were used in a later genetic analysis, which treated that subset as a discovery cohort. Every repertoire in the discovery cohort had been generated on one and the same sequencing platform. Class I and class II HLA loci were covered by the typing at four-digit resolution. The number of typed donors differed by locus: 629-630 for A, B, C, DRB1 and DQB1; 522 for DQA1; 606 for DPA1; and 400 to 480 for DPB1. A handful of DR-DQ haplotypes were treated as single units for association and clustering because of strong linkage in the cohort. Among 398 genotyped donors of the cohort, an average of around 220,000 unique TCR beta nucleotide sequences was sequenced per donor, of which about 19% were non-productive.

The CDR3 spans 13 residues, from the cysteine through the phenylalanine. The retained sequence is limited to the CDR3, 39 bases, with the frame set at the first base. CDR1 and CDR2 were assigned from the germline V gene as SGHTA and FQGTGA. Trimming removed 3 bases from V and 6 bases from J, leaving 11 bases between the germline ends. The receptor library was made with the immunoSEQ multiplex PCR assay. The multiplex PCR relied on a mix of 60 forward primers for TCR Vbeta segments and 13 reverse primers for TCR Jbeta segments. A multiplex PCR assay on genomic DNA amplified the CDR3 region of rearranged TCR beta genes. On the Illumina HiSeq System, the amplified TCR beta libraries were sequenced as 87-base-pair reads. Concerning the study's data processing: A later analysis counted about 80 million unique TCR beta chains across the 700 or so repertoires, and roughly 9.9 million of these chains were shared by at least two donors. A nearest-neighbor algorithm error-corrected the raw reads and collapsed the reads into unique sequences, merging closely related sequences to remove PCR and sequencing errors. To assign V, D and J gene segments, CDR3 sequences were aligned to IMGT reference sequences. For a sequence to be retained, a match of at least six nucleotides was required to both a V gene segment and a J gene segment. Rearrangements were called productive when the CDR3 lacked stop codons and stayed in frame with V and J; all others were non-productive. CDR3 was defined according to IMGT convention as the region running from the second conserved V-encoded cysteine to the conserved J-encoded phenylalanine. The earlier analysis of about 590 of the donors excluded sequences that lacked an unambiguous match to a single V gene segment. In an earlier analysis of several hundred of the donors, V segments were called functional above 56.7% productive rearrangements and were called segregating when the between-donor standard deviation exceeded 5%. To diagnose cytomegalovirus status from the catalog of TCR beta chain sequences, a statistical classification framework was built. A later analysis assigned V and J genes by comparing TCR nucleotide sequences with IMGT/GENE-DB human TR gene sequences. Using the TCRdist pipeline, a later analysis assigned CDR3 sequences along with most-parsimonious VDJ recombination scenarios. In a later analysis, each TCR beta chain was defined by its CDR3 amino acid sequence together with its V-gene family, and reads without a unique V-gene family were excluded. A later analysis removed 500 to 600 highly shared, low-generation-probability nucleotide sequences to deal with suspected cross-contamination and a sequencing artifact. A later analysis calculated a clonal expansion index for each public chain from normalized within-repertoire ranks of inferred template counts. In a later analysis, generation probabilities were computed with a VDJ recombination model fitted to out-of-frame rearrangements, and the resulting probabilities were checked against IGoR. Hypergeometric tests were used in a later analysis to score TCR-TCR, TCR-HLA and TCR-CMV co-occurrence, with a repertoire-size bias correction applied to the TCR pairs. A later analysis estimated false discovery rates by permuting HLA or CMV assignments 20 times. In a later analysis, co-occurring TCRs were grouped using DBSCAN, and TCRdist sequence similarity was added for clustering within HLA-allele-positive subsets. For co-occurrence clustering, repertoires with fewer than 30,000 or more than 120,000 public chains were excluded, along with about five repertoires with anomalous nucleotide sharing. This is the immuneACCESS table as TCRdb keeps it, with only in-frame sequences that have V and J called. A part of the clones is gone; compared with another copy, unresolved V genes explain less than half, and the rest is unexplained. V and J calls and clone size are given by that table; D and trimming were obtained from the DNA. In all, the sample holds roughly 190,000 clones, and more than 60% of those were seen once. Less than 2.5% of the sample goes to the ten largest clones.

The cohort was made up of 500 to 800 healthy bone marrow donors. At the time of sampling, every cohort member was nominally healthy, though immune exposures that went unrecorded were likely present. The donor tested CMV seropositive, placing the donor among the 290 or so seropositive members of the cohort. Every donor gave a peripheral blood sample, and the peripheral blood mononuclear cells from that sample were used for TCR beta sequencing. Genomic DNA extraction from the blood cell samples was performed with the Qiagen DNeasy Blood Extraction Kit. The sample holds a few counts of this clone. Its recognized antigen is unknown. No quality values exist for individual bases; no much larger clone is one base distant. What the study reported, not specific to this receptor: In a later analysis, HLA-associated TCR beta chains were found to be more clonally expanded and to have lower generation probabilities than equally common non-associated chains. In a later analysis, some 18,000 TCR beta sequences were associated with specific HLA alleles at a false discovery rate of 0.05. Immune exposure information for the cohort was limited to CMV serostatus. Strong co-occurrence of HLA alleles, especially DR and DQ, made assigning TCR associations to individual alleles difficult. Three of the identified cytomegalovirus-associated TCR beta chains were confirmed in vitro to be specific for cytomegalovirus antigens. Most CMV-associated TCR beta chains appeared to be HLA-restricted in a later analysis, and the HLA associations seemed to be driven largely by CMV exposure. Because HLA typing was missing for some donors at each locus, association tests included only the typed subset. Because counts were too low, fewer than 20 rarely observed V segments, including chromosome 9 orphons, were excluded from the earlier analysis of 587 of the donors. A further reported finding was that TCR beta sequences accurately predicted the HLA-A and HLA-B alleles for most subjects in the first cohort. The classifier was reported to diagnose cytomegalovirus status with high specificity and sensitivity in both the original cohort and the validation cohort. A later genetic analysis reported fewer N-insertions in productive TCRs among donors in an Asian-associated ancestry cluster than the 666-donor mean. In a later analysis, several top co-occurrence clusters were reported to appear linked to parvovirus B19, influenza, CMV and Epstein-Barr virus. In a later genetic analysis, a missense DCLRE1C variant was associated with V-gene and J-gene trimming of TCR beta chains, and the association was replicated in an independent cohort. It was suggested by the authors that the approach could potentially be generalized to other disease states and immunological phenotypes. The 87-base-pair reads could not distinguish some IMGT-functional V segments, including TRBV6-2 and TRBV6-3, so those segments were excluded. Broadly in line with IMGT annotations, most TCR beta V segments showed up in productive rearrangements about 87% or about 30% of the time in an earlier analysis of approximately 640 of the donors. In a later analysis, TCR association rates were found to vary across HLA loci, with the most associated TCRs seen for DRB1 alleles and the fewest for HLA-C alleles. The presence/absence analyses assumed that sequencing depth was roughly uniform across donors, and that assumption may not be true. Only TCR beta chains were sequenced in this cohort, and the absence of alpha or paired-chain data limited detectable features. The study gave a list of roughly 150 TCR beta chains associated with cytomegalovirus. Correlated functional status among segregating V segments might reflect linkage disequilibrium, but an unknown experimental factor could not be ruled out. A group of highly shared sequence variants was considered likely to be a technical artifact of the sequencing pipeline. Across donors, most TCR sequences were observed very rarely, whereas some public TCRs were present in many individuals.

This receptor was obtained from a woman in her thirties in good health and CMV-seropositive. The V gene is TRBV7-3 and the J gene is TRBJ1-2; the D gene is possibly TRBD1, with 6 bases matching. Material for sequencing was PBMCs. The DNA sequence is TGTGCCAGCAGCTTCAACAGGGTTCATGGCTACACCTTC. It encodes CASSFNRVHGYTF.